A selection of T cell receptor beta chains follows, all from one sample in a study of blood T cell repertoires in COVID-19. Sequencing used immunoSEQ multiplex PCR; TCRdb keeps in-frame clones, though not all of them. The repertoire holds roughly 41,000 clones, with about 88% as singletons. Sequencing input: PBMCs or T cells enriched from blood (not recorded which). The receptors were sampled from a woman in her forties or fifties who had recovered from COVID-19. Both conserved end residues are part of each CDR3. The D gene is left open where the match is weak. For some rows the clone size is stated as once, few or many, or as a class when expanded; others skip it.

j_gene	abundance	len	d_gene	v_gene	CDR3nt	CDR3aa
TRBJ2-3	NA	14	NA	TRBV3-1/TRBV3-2	TGTGCCAGCAGCCATGGCGGGGGCACAGATACGCAGTATTTT	CASSHGGGTDTQYF
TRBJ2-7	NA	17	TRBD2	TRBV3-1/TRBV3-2	TGTGCCAGCAGCCAAGATATCCAAAGGACTAGCGGGAGTAAGCAGTACTTC	CASSQDIQRTSGSKQYF
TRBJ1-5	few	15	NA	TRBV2	TGTGCCAGCAGTGCACAGAGTCATAGCAATCAGCCCCAGCATTTT	CASSAQSHSNQPQHF
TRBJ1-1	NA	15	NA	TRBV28	TGTGCCAGCAGTTTACCCTCTGGGCTCTACACTGAAGCTTTCTTT	CASSLPSGLYTEAFF
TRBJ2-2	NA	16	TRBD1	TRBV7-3	TGTGCCAGCAGCCAAACCGGGACAGGGTCCGCCGGGGAGCTGTTTTTT	CASSQTGTGSAGELFF
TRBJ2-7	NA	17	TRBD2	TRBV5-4	TGTGCCAGCAGCGCCATGCGCGGGGGGGCAGGCTCCTACGAGCAGTACTTC	CASSAMRGGAGSYEQYF
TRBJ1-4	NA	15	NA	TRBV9	TGTGCCAGCAGCGGATCAGAACAGGGTGGTGAAAAACTGTTTTTT	CASSGSEQGGEKLFF
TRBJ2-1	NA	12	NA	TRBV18	TGTGCCAGCTCACGGCAGGACAATGAGCAGTTCTTC	CASSRQDNEQFF
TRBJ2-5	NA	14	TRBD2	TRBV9	TGTGCCAGCAGCGTAGCTAGCGGGGATGAGACCCAGTACTTC	CASSVASGDETQYF
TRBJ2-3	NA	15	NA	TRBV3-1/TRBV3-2	TGTGCCAGCAGCCTTGGACAGTCGAGCCGAGATACGCAGTATTTT	CASSLGQSSRDTQYF
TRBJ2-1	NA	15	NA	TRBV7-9	TGTGCCAGCAGACCCCGGGGAATTACCCTAGATGAGCAGTTCTTC	CASRPRGITLDEQFF
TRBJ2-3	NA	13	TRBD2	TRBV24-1	TGTGCCACCAGGGATAGCGGGGTTATGCCGCAGTATTTT	CATRDSGVMPQYF
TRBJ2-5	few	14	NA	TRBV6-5	TGTGCCAGCAGTTACTCCCAGGGGCAAGAGACCCAGTACTTC	CASSYSQGQETQYF
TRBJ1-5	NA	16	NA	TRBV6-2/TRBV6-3	TGTGCCAGCAGCCCCTACGGGGAAAGAGGCAATCAGCCCCAGCATTTT	CASSPYGERGNQPQHF
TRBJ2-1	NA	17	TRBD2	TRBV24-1	TGTGCCACCAGTCCGGGACTAGCGGGAAGAGGGTACAATGAGCAGTTCTTC	CATSPGLAGRGYNEQFF
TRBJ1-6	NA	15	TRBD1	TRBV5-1	TGCGCCAGCAGCCCGTCCGGGACAGACGATTCACCCCTCCACTTT	CASSPSGTDDSPLHF
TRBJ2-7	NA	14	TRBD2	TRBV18	TGTGCCAGCTCACCTACATGGGGAGGGAGGGAGCAGTACTTC	CASSPTWGGREQYF
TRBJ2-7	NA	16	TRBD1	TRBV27	TGTGCCAGCAGTTTAATGGGACAGGGAGGTAGATACGAGCAGTACTTC	CASSLMGQGGRYEQYF
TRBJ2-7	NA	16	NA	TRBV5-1	TGCGCCAGCAGCTTGGAAGTTCTGGCAGGGGTGGCAGCGCAGTACTTC	CASSLEVLAGVAAQYF
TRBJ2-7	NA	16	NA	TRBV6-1	TGTGCCAGCAGTGAATCCAAGATCCTGAGGACCTACGAGCAGTACTTC	CASSESKILRTYEQYF
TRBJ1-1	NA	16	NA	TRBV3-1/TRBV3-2	TGTGCCAGCAGCCAAGATCGGGGAAGGAGGAACACTGAAGCTTTCTTT	CASSQDRGRRNTEAFF
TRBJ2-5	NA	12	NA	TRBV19	TGTGCCAGTAGCGCAGGGCGCGAGACCCAGTACTTC	CASSAGRETQYF
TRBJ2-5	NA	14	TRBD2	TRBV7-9	TGTGCCAGCAGCTCCAGGACTAGCGGGGGAGACCAGTACTTC	CASSSRTSGGDQYF
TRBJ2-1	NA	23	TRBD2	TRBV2	TGTGCCAGCACCGGCCCCTGGGGCCCGCGCAACGGGACTAGCGGGAGAAATTACAATGAGCAGTTCTTC	CASTGPWGPRNGTSGRNYNEQFF
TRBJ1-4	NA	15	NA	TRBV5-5	TGTGCCAGCAGCTTGGCGGAGTTTCGGGATGAAAAACTGTTTTTT	CASSLAEFRDEKLFF